This TCR beta chain was retrieved from a study of blood T cell repertoires in COVID-19. Across the study: Samples taken during acute and convalescent COVID-19 were collected in the United States, Italy and Spain.

This clone was observed a few times. One junction end does not reproduce the germline sequence, and a read error may be involved. In the original analysis: Quantification of nucleated cells was approximated via reference gene primer amplification. The protocol was immunoSEQ multiplex PCR, while the TCRdb copy is restricted to in-frame clones and leaves out a portion. The V and J calls and clone size come from that table; D and trimming were worked out from the DNA. The sample lists 150,000 to 200,000 clones, 87% seen once, with 1% to 1.5% in the top ten. The CDR3 is 15 residues long. Germline CDR1 is LNHDA and CDR2 is SQIVND (reference sequence). Residents of 24 US areas, aged roughly 18 to 89 years, made up the participants. Participants reported their clinical history, and cohort assignment relied on those reports.

Sequences were obtained from PBMCs or T cells enriched from blood (not recorded which). V usage is TRBV19 and J usage is TRBJ1-1; D perhaps matches TRBD1 (6 bases). This sequence was found in a human donor with acute COVID-19. The donor label of this sample is uncertain. The CDR3 loop is CASSPGQVGRLIMVF. CDR3 in DNA: TGTGCCAGTAGTCCGGGACAAGTTGGCCGTCTGATTATGGTCTTT.